A single sample is the source of the 8 T cell receptor beta chains below, sequenced in a study of CD8 T cells in ankylosing spondylitis. In TCRdb, the 5' RACE reads were re-called with MiXCR into one record per CDR3 protein. The sample holds 100,000 to 150,000 distinct CDR3 sequences, 7% seen once. Sequenced material: blood, either unsorted or a sorted T cell fraction (not recorded which). The receptors here all came from a male donor with ankylosing spondylitis or in good health (not recorded which).

This clonotype was detected ten times or more. CDR3 loop: CASSTKVGEGYTF. The CDR3 DNA is TGTGCCAGCAGTACCAAAGTCGGAGAAGGCTACACCTTC. V and J are TRBV5-6 and TRBJ1-2; D gene ambiguous. This CDR3 has 13 residues. V lost 5 bases and J lost 8, with 16 bases in between. Germline-derived CDR1 and CDR2 are SGHDT and YYEEEE.

This clonotype came up many times. The chain employs TRBV9 and TRBJ2-3; 9 bases agree with TRBD2. This CDR3 region has 15 residues. The junction had 9 bases not matched to a gene; V was cut back by 0 bases and J by 10 bases. The germline gives CDR1 SGDLS, CDR2 YYNGEE. In DNA form, the CDR3 reads TGTGCCAGCAGCGTAGAGGGTAGCGGGAGAAGAGCGCAGTATTTT. Its translation: CASSVEGSGRRAQYF.

This clonotype was seen ten or more times. The chain recombines TRBV29-1 with TRBJ2-3; D unclear. Germline V gives CDR1 SQVTM, CDR2 ANQGSEA. There are 12 residues in the CDR3. Between the trimmed V and J ends, which lost 3 bases and 3 bases, there was a span of 7 bases. This chain's CDR3 is CSVEGATDTQYF. The CDR3 DNA follows: TGCAGCGTTGAGGGTGCTACAGATACGCAGTATTTT.

Only a few counts were recorded for this clonotype. For the CDR3, the DNA is TGCGCCAGCAGCCCCGGGACAGGAGGGGTGACCTTCTATGGCTACACCTTC. Its translation: CASSPGTGGVTFYGYTF. J is TRBJ1-2 and V is TRBV5-1; 8 bases align to TRBD1. The germline V gene has CDR1 SGHRS and CDR2 YFSETQ. With V trimmed by 4 bases and J by 4 bases, 15 bases remained unmatched. The length of the CDR3 is 17 residues.

This clonotype was seen ten or more times. Written as DNA, the CDR3 is TGTGCCAGCAAGGGGGCCGAGCAGTACTTC. This codes for CASKGAEQYF. The V and J genes are TRBV6-2 or TRBV6-3 and TRBJ2-7; TRBD1 matches at 7 bases. The CDR3 is 10 amino acids. Trimming cost V 7 bases and J 6 bases; bases outside gene matches: 0. Per germline, CDR1 MNHEY and CDR2 SVGEGT.

This clonotype came up many times. The chain carries TRBV5-1 and TRBJ2-3, with D possibly TRBD1 on 6 matching bases. V was cut by 4 bases and J by 0 bases, with 12 bases left in between. The CDR3 length is 15 residues. From germline, CDR1 is SGHRS and CDR2 YFSETQ. CDR3 bases: TGCGCCAGCAGCGGCAACAGGGCTAGCACAGATACGCAGTATTTT. This codes for CASSGNRASTDTQYF. The full variable domain, its missing parts supplied by reference TRBV5-1 and TRBJ2-3, is KAGVTQTPRYLIKTRGQQVTLSCSPISGHRSVSWYQQTPGQGLQFLFEYFSETQRNKGNFPGRFSGRQFSNSRSEMNVSTLELGDSALYLCASSGNRASTDTQYFGPGTRLTVL.

Ten or more counts support this clonotype. V usage is TRBV7-9 and J usage is TRBJ2-7; 7 nucleotides align to TRBD1. This CDR3 region has 16 residues. The junction had 11 bases not matched to a gene; V was cut back by 5 bases and J by 1 base. Germline CDR1 SEHNR, CDR2 FQNEAQ (reference sequence). This chain's CDR3 is CASSPPGQTISYEQYF. For the CDR3, the DNA is TGTGCCAGCAGCCCCCCGGGACAGACGATTTCCTACGAGCAGTACTTC.

This clonotype has more than one count but fewer than ten. V is TRBV5-1 and J is TRBJ2-3; 12 bases map to TRBD2. Germline CDR1 reads SGHRS; CDR2 reads YFSETQ. This CDR3 has 17 amino acids. V lost 4 bases to trimming and J lost 4 bases; unmatched junction nucleotides: 10. As DNA, the CDR3 is TGCGCCAGCAGCCAACGATCTAGCGGGGGGGCCCCAGATACGCAGTATTTT. Encoded protein: CASSQRSSGGAPDTQYF. Together with reference TRBV5-1 and TRBJ2-3, the CDR3 gives the full variable domain: KAGVTQTPRYLIKTRGQQVTLSCSPISGHRSVSWYQQTPGQGLQFLFEYFSETQRNKGNFPGRFSGRQFSNSRSEMNVSTLELGDSALYLCASSQRSSGGAPDTQYFGPGTRLTVL.